The 27 T cell receptor beta chains given below trace back to one sample, sequenced in a study of patients and donors after allogeneic stem cell transplantation. TCRdb redid the calling of the RT-PCR reads with MiXCR, one entry per CDR3 protein. The sample includes more than 850,000 distinct CDR3 sequences, roughly 18% seen only once; the top ten take around 6%. Material for sequencing was blood, either unsorted or a sorted T cell fraction (not recorded which). The receptors here all came from a human donor who was either an allogeneic HSCT recipient or a stem cell or donor lymphocyte infusion donor (not recorded which). It is not recorded whose cells these are; they may come from a transplant donor.

The sample holds many counts of this clonotype. The chain joins TRBV28 to TRBJ2-2, with D perhaps TRBD1 (6 bases). V was pared by 5 bases and J by 3 bases, with 7 bases between. The germline CDR1 and CDR2 sequences are MDHEN and SYDVKM. The CDR3 loop spans 13 amino acids. CDR3 in DNA: TGTGCCAGCAGTCCAGGGGACACCGGGGAGCTGTTTTTT. Its protein product is CASSPGDTGELFF.

With regard to this clonotype: An end of the junction does not agree with germline; a read error may underlie this. The chain uses TRBV7-8 and TRBJ1-1, with 12 bases aligning to TRBD1. The CDR3 is made up of 16 amino acids. In germline, CDR1 is SGHVS, CDR2 FQNEAQ. CDR3 bases: TGTGCCAGCAGCGACCGGGACAGGGGGCGCTTCACTGAAGCTTTTTTT. This codes for CASSDRDRGRFTEAFF.

The chain combines TRBV5-5 with TRBJ1-2; 8 positions agree with TRBD1. This CDR3 has 14 residues. Germline CDR1 is SGHKS and CDR2 is YYEKEE (reference sequence). The V and J ends lost 0 bases and 8 bases, in that order; junction bases with no gene match: 6. CDR3 sequence reads: CASSLADRGRGYTF. CDR3 DNA sequence: TGTGCCAGCAGCTTGGCTGACAGGGGAAGAGGCTACACCTTC.

A single count supports this clonotype. The CDR3 region has the DNA TGTGCCAGCAGCTTGTGGACTAGCGGGGGGGCCTCGGAGACCCAGTACTTC. This encodes CASSLWTSGGASETQYF. V usage is TRBV7-2 and J usage is TRBJ2-5, with 15 bases lining up with TRBD2. The germline V gene has CDR1 SGHTA and CDR2 FQGNSA. The CDR3 length is 17 residues. The trim removed 3 bases at V and 5 bases at J, leaving 7 bases unmatched. The whole variable domain, filled in from reference TRBV7-2 and TRBJ2-5, reads GAGVSQSPSNKVTEKGKDVELRCDPISGHTALYWYRQSLGQGLEFLIYFQGNSAPDKSGLPSDRFSAERTGGSVSTLTIQRTQQEDSAVYLCASSLWTSGGASETQYFGPGTRLLVL.

This clonotype came up a few times. V and J are TRBV5-5 and TRBJ1-1, with D maybe TRBD1 (5 bases). This CDR3 comprises 15 residues. From germline, CDR1 is SGHKS and CDR2 YYEKEE (reference sequence). Trimming cost V 2 bases and J 0 bases, with 11 bases left between them. CDR3 residues: CASSFSGTLNTEAFF. CDR3 DNA sequence: TGTGCCAGCAGCTTCTCCGGGACCCTGAACACTGAAGCTTTCTTT.

The J gene is TRBJ1-2, the V gene TRBV18; D is perhaps TRBD1 (5 bases). Looked up from germline, CDR1 is KGHSH and CDR2 is LQKENI. This CDR3 has 16 residues. Trimming stripped 1 base from V and 1 base from J, with 13 bases between. CDR3: CASSPLDGGDNYGYTF. In DNA form, the CDR3 reads TGTGCCAGCTCACCACTTGACGGGGGAGATAACTATGGCTACACCTTC. The full variable domain, with the rest looked up from reference TRBV18 and TRBJ1-2, is NAGVMQNPRHLVRRRGQEARLRCSPMKGHSHVYWYRQLPEEGLKFMVYLQKENIIDESGMPKERFSAEFPKEGPSILRIQQVVRGDSAAYFCASSPLDGGDNYGYTFGSGTRLTVV.

This clonotype has ten or more counts. This rearrangement joins TRBV4-3 to TRBJ1-2; 9 bases match TRBD1. Germline V gene lookup returns CDR1 LGHNA and CDR2 YSLEER. The CDR3 totals 15 residues. The junction had 7 bases not matched to a gene; V was cut back by 4 bases and J by 4 bases. The CDR3 loop reads CASSPGQGLVYGYTF. The CDR3 bases are TGCGCCAGCAGCCCTGGACAGGGGTTAGTCTATGGCTACACCTTC.

V usage is TRBV7-3 and J usage is TRBJ2-2; 10 bases match TRBD2. V lost 0 bases to trimming and J lost 0 bases; unmatched junction nucleotides: 1. The length of the CDR3 is 17 residues. Germline values: CDR1 SGHTA, CDR2 FQGTGA. CDR3 residues: CASSLTLAGANTGELFF. The CDR3 DNA reads as TGTGCCAGCAGCTTAACTCTAGCGGGGGCGAACACCGGGGAGCTGTTTTTT.

The V gene is TRBV6-2 or TRBV6-3, the J gene TRBJ2-5; D is ambiguous. The V end was cut by 2 bases, the J end by 5 bases, with 12 bases between. This CDR3 comprises 14 residues. Germline V gives CDR1 MNHEY, CDR2 SVGEGT. CDR3 nucleotide sequence: TGTGCCAGCAGTTACCTTTGGCGGAGCGAGACCCAGTACTTC. It specifies CASSYLWRSETQYF.

This clonotype was counted at least ten times. The CDR3 sequence is CASSQDLDNEQFF. The CDR3 bases are TGTGCCAGCAGCCAAGACTTGGACAATGAGCAGTTCTTC. The chain carries TRBV4-2 and TRBJ2-1; D is unclear. The V and J ends lost 0 bases and 5 bases respectively, with 5 bases between them. This CDR3 has 13 residues. CDR1 is LGHNA and CDR2 is YNFKEQ in the germline V gene.

V and J are TRBV6-5 and TRBJ1-2; a possible D gene is TRBD1 (5 bases). Germline V gene data show CDR1 as MNHEY and CDR2 as SVGAGI. The CDR3 is made up of 15 amino acids. Trimming removed 4 bases at V and 4 bases at J, with 16 bases between. As DNA, the CDR3 is TGTGCCAGCAGTTCTGCGGGGGGTGACGTCTATGGCTACACCTTC. As protein: CASSSAGGDVYGYTF.

CDR3 nucleotide sequence: TGTGCCAGCAGTTTACTTCAGGACGCTGGCTACACCTTC. Encoded protein: CASSLLQDAGYTF. The chain is built from TRBV12-3 or TRBV12-4 and TRBJ1-2; no clear D. The CDR3 spans 13 residues. The V and J ends lost 2 bases and 7 bases respectively, with 11 bases between them.

The chain has TRBV19 and TRBJ2-2, with D perhaps being TRBD1 or TRBD2 (5 bases each). The germline V gene has CDR1 LNHDA and CDR2 SQIVND (reference sequence). The CDR3 is 12 amino acids. V lost 4 bases and J lost 10, with 10 bases in between. In DNA, the CDR3 is TGTGCCAGTAGTACGCAGGGAGAGGAGCTGTTTTTT. Amino acid sequence: CASSTQGEELFF.

This chain links TRBV4-1 with TRBJ1-2; perhaps TRBD1 as D (5 bases). The V end was cut by 4 bases, the J end by 4 bases, with 16 bases between. This CDR3 spans 15 amino acids. Per the germline V gene, CDR1 is MGHRA and CDR2 is YSYEKL. CDR3 residues: CASSPKEGVGYGYTF. Written as DNA, the CDR3 is TGCGCCAGCAGCCCCAAAGAAGGGGTAGGCTATGGCTACACCTTC.

This clonotype has a handful of counts. This chain joins TRBV7-2 and TRBJ2-2; TRBD1 might be the D (5 bases). The CDR3 loop spans 15 amino acids. The germline V gene has CDR1 SGHTA and CDR2 FQGNSA. The V and J ends lost 4 bases and 4 bases respectively, with 13 bases between them. CDR3 region: CASSSRPRVTGELFF. In DNA form, the CDR3 reads TGTGCCAGCAGCTCTCGACCCAGGGTCACCGGGGAGCTGTTTTTT.

This sequence joins TRBV12-3 or TRBV12-4 and TRBJ2-3; D gene unclear. CDR3 length equals 14 residues. The V and J ends lost 4 bases and 2 bases respectively, with 10 bases between them. CDR3 region: CASSSARHTDTQYF. CDR3 DNA sequence: TGTGCCAGCAGTTCAGCGCGCCACACAGATACGCAGTATTTT.

The chain couples TRBV11-2 to TRBJ2-1, with 8 positions matching TRBD2. V gave up 5 bases and J gave up 5 bases; unmatched junction bases: 20. CDR3 length equals 19 residues. Looked up from germline, CDR1 is SGHAT and CDR2 is FQNNGV. The CDR3 here is CASSLSGLGLRLTNNEQFF. CDR3 coding DNA: TGTGCCAGCAGCCTTTCGGGACTAGGCCTAAGATTAACGAACAATGAGCAGTTCTTC.

V and J are TRBV7-3 and TRBJ2-1; 7 positions agree with TRBD2. The CDR3 consists of 15 residues. CDR1 is SGHTA, CDR2 FQGTGA, per germline. V gave up 0 bases and J gave up 8 bases; unmatched junction bases: 7. The CDR3 sequence: CASSLTISGYDEQFF. The CDR3 nucleotides are TGTGCCAGCAGCTTAACAATTAGCGGGTACGATGAGCAGTTCTTC.

The rearrangement uses TRBV7-9 and TRBJ1-4; D is unclear. The germline gives CDR1 SEHNR, CDR2 FQNEAQ (reference sequence). Between the trimmed V and J ends, which lost 5 bases and 7 bases, there was a span of 11 bases. The CDR3 runs to 13 residues. The CDR3 DNA reads TGTGCCAGCAGCCAACTACGAGGTGAAAAACTGTTTTTT. As protein: CASSQLRGEKLFF.

This clonotype came up a few times. The chain carries TRBV12-3 or TRBV12-4 and TRBJ2-1; 7 bases line up with TRBD2. The CDR3 spans 14 residues. J gave up 3 bases and V 3 bases, and 2 bases lay outside the gene matches. The CDR3 loop reads CASSFAGVYNEQFF. The CDR3 DNA sequence: TGTGCCAGCAGTTTTGCGGGAGTCTACAATGAGCAGTTCTTC.

The CDR3 sequence is CSAVGGSGNSPLHF. The CDR3 coding sequence is TGCAGTGCCGTAGGGGGGAGTGGAAATTCACCCCTCCACTTT. This rearrangement joins TRBV20-1 to TRBJ1-6, with D tentatively TRBD1 (6 bases). The CDR3 contains 14 residues. From germline, CDR1 is DFQATT and CDR2 SNEGSKA (reference sequence). V dropped 6 bases and J dropped 7 bases, with 16 bases sitting between them.

This clonotype was detected only a few times. J is TRBJ2-3 and V is TRBV7-3; no firm D call. The CDR3 is 13 residues long. Trimming took off 0 bases at V and 4 bases at J, with 5 bases between the two ends. Germline V gene data show CDR1 as SGHTA and CDR2 as FQGTGA. The CDR3 protein is CASSLTRPDTQYF. In DNA, the CDR3 is TGTGCCAGCAGCTTAACGCGTCCAGATACGCAGTATTTT. Full variable domain (remainder filled in from reference TRBV7-3 and TRBJ2-3): GAGVSQTPSNKVTEKGKYVELRCDPISGHTALYWYRQSLGQGPEFLIYFQGTGAADDSGLPNDRFFAVRPEGSVSTLKIQRTERGDSAVYLCASSLTRPDTQYFGPGTRLTVL.

The chain employs TRBV7-9 and TRBJ1-1, with D uncertain. Germline V CDR1 and CDR2: SEHNR, FQNEAQ (reference sequence). The ends were cut back, 1 base at V and 1 base at J, with 10 bases in the middle. The CDR3 sequence is 15 residues long. CDR3 sequence (DNA): TGTGCCAGCAGCTTAGTCCCCCGGACGAACACTGAAGCTTTCTTT. This gives the protein CASSLVPRTNTEAFF.

This clonotype occurred many times. The J gene is TRBJ1-2, the V gene TRBV20-1; 7 positions match TRBD1. V lost 2 bases and J lost 4; bases outside the gene matches: 1. The CDR3 covers 12 residues. Germline V CDR1 and CDR2: DFQATT, SNEGSKA (reference sequence). The chain's CDR3 is CSARKGAYGYTF. The CDR3 DNA sequence: TGCAGTGCTAGAAAGGGGGCCTATGGCTACACCTTC.

This clonotype was picked up a small number of times. J is TRBJ2-2 and V is TRBV19, with D perhaps being TRBD1 or TRBD2 (6 bases each). V lost 6 bases, J lost 3 bases, and 11 bases lay in between. This CDR3 is 14 amino acids long. CDR1 and CDR2 from the germline V gene are LNHDA and SQIVND (reference sequence). This CDR3 is CASSWGADTGELFF. CDR3 DNA: TGTGCCAGTAGCTGGGGGGCCGACACCGGGGAGCTGTTTTTT.

The CDR3 region is CASKQSTFYNEQFF. The CDR3 DNA follows: TGTGCCAGCAAGCAATCCACGTTTTACAATGAGCAGTTCTTC. The chain links TRBV6-1 to TRBJ2-1; D is uncertain. Trimming removed 7 bases at V and 4 bases at J, with 14 bases between. Germline CDR1 MNHNS, CDR2 SASEGT. The CDR3 length is 14 residues.

This chain joins TRBV9 and TRBJ2-4, with TRBD1 matching over 7 bases. Germline lookup yields CDR1 SGDLS and CDR2 YYNGEE. Losses at the gene ends were 3 bases for V and 4 bases for J; bases not matched to a gene: 7. CDR3 size: 15 residues. The DNA for the CDR3 is TGTGCCAGCAGCGGGGGACAGACGGCAAAAAACATTCAGTACTTC. It yields the protein CASSGGQTAKNIQYF.